The 30 T cell receptor beta chains below all came from one sample that was sequenced in a study of T-cell reconstitution after alpha-beta-depleted transplantation in children. This sample's TCRbeta library carried unique molecular identifier barcodes. TCRdb analysed the PCR reads with MiXCR anew, one entry per CDR3 protein. In the table there are 400,000 to 550,000 distinct CDR3 sequences, approximately 10% of which are singletons. The starting material was PBMCs, obtained before TCRalphabeta/CD19-depleted stem cell transplant. These receptors were obtained from a child between 2 and 9 years old with inherited bone marrow failure, due to receive a stem cell transplant.

This clonotype was observed at least ten times. This chain joins TRBV20-1 and TRBJ2-3; D is unresolved. The V gene's germline CDR1 is DFQATT and CDR2 SNEGSKA (reference sequence). Trimming pared 0 bases from V and 4 bases from J, leaving 14 bases between. The CDR3 sequence is 15 residues long. CDR3 in DNA: TGCAGTGCTAGAGATAATCGGGTCGCTTCAGATACGCAGTATTTT. Its translation: CSARDNRVASDTQYF.

This clonotype was picked up many times. The V and J genes are TRBV28 and TRBJ2-7, with a tentative D call TRBD1 (5 bases). CDR3 length: 14 amino acids. The germline V and J ends were trimmed by 7 bases and 1 base, with 14 bases remaining between them. CDR1 is MDHEN, CDR2 SYDVKM, per germline. For the CDR3, the DNA is TGTGCCAGCACCTTAGCAGGGAATTCCTACGAGCAGTACTTC. Translating it yields CASTLAGNSYEQYF.

Many counts were recorded for this clonotype. This rearrangement joins TRBV27 to TRBJ2-5; 9 bases line up with TRBD2. Germline CDR1 MNHEY, CDR2 SMNVEV (reference sequence). The CDR3 length is 15 residues. The V gene end was trimmed by 4 bases and the J gene end by 1 base; junction bases not matched to a gene: 4. The CDR3, as DNA: TGTGCCAGCAGTTATTCTAGCGGGATCCAAGAGACCCAGTACTTC. This codes for CASSYSSGIQETQYF.

This clonotype has ten or more counts. This chain joins TRBV23-1 and TRBJ2-1; no reliable D call. TRBV23-1 is placed among ORFs of uncertain function. The CDR3 spans 13 residues. Deletions cut 2 bases from V and 5 bases from J, with 7 bases between. The CDR3 loop is CASSQDSDNEQFF. DNA of the CDR3: TGCGCCAGCAGTCAAGATAGTGACAATGAGCAGTTCTTC.

To note about this clonotype: A much larger clone lies one base from this, so it may be a read error. The V call is TRBV4-2, the J call TRBJ2-7, with D hard to call. The germline V gene has CDR1 LGHNA and CDR2 YNFKEQ. There are 12 residues in the CDR3. CDR3 coding DNA: TGTACCAGCAGCCAAACTACCTACGAGCAGTACTTC. This translates into CTSSQTTYEQYF.

At least ten counts were recorded for this clonotype. The chain combines TRBV2 with TRBJ2-7; 7 bases are a match to TRBD1. The ends lost 6 bases at V and 4 bases at J; junction bases unmatched: 12. CDR1 and CDR2 (germline): SNHLY, FYNNEI. The CDR3 has 15 residues. The CDR3 spells CASSVPQGERYEQYF. In DNA, the CDR3 is TGTGCCAGCAGCGTACCCCAGGGGGAGAGATACGAGCAGTACTTC.

At least ten counts were recorded for this clonotype. The J gene is TRBJ1-1, the V gene TRBV6-5; 8 bases agree with TRBD1. The CDR3 covers 15 residues. Trimming removed 0 bases from V and 7 bases from J; junction bases left unmatched: 7. Per germline, CDR1 MNHEY and CDR2 SVGAGI. Here the CDR3 DNA reads TGTGCCAGCAGTTACTCGAGGGCAGGGGGCGTTGAAGCTTTCTTT. It yields the protein CASSYSRAGGVEAFF.

This clonotype was counted between two and nine times. The genes are TRBV28 and TRBJ2-7; 11 nucleotides agree with TRBD2. The germline V gene has CDR1 MDHEN and CDR2 SYDVKM. This CDR3 has 16 amino acids. V shed 2 bases and J 4 bases; nucleotides not matched to a gene: 7. The CDR3 nucleotides are TGTGCCAGCAGTTTAGCACCGGGACTAGCGGTTTACGAGCAGTACTTC. Its protein is CASSLAPGLAVYEQYF.

This rearrangement joins TRBV20-1 to TRBJ2-1; 12 nucleotides align to TRBD2. Unmatched junction bases numbered 15, after V lost 0 bases and J lost 0 bases. Germline loops: CDR1 DFQATT, CDR2 SNEGSKA (reference sequence). CDR3 size: 21 residues. CDR3: CSARDPPGTSGRPSSYNEQFF. The CDR3 DNA is TGCAGTGCTAGAGATCCCCCAGGCACTAGCGGGAGGCCTAGCTCCTACAATGAGCAGTTCTTC.

This clonotype was seen only once. A much larger clonotype is one base distant, so this may be a read error. The rearrangement links TRBV2 to TRBJ2-7; 11 bases line up with TRBD2. There are 17 residues in the CDR3. Unmatched junction bases numbered 11, after V lost 2 bases and J lost 5 bases. Germline CDR1 reads SNHLY; CDR2 reads FYNNEI. CDR3 sequence: CASSELPLLAGDHEQYF. In DNA, the CDR3 is TGTGCCAGCAGTGAATTACCCCTACTAGCGGGAGATCACGAGCAGTACTTC.

This clonotype was observed many times. The rearrangement uses TRBV19 and TRBJ2-6; D is undetermined. The germline V and J ends were trimmed by 5 bases and 0 bases, with 8 bases remaining between them. This CDR3 has 15 residues. Germline-derived CDR1 and CDR2 are LNHDA and SQIVND (reference sequence). CDR3 DNA sequence: TGTGCCAGTAGTGCGCAGGCCTCTGGGGCCAACGTCCTGACTTTC. Protein sequence: CASSAQASGANVLTF.

This clonotype showed up many times. The chain links TRBV6-5 to TRBJ1-4; tentatively, D is TRBD1 (5 bases). Trimming pared 7 bases from V and 3 bases from J, leaving 12 bases between. Germline CDR1 is MNHEY and CDR2 is SVGAGI. The CDR3 contains 14 residues. Here the CDR3 DNA reads TGTGCCAGCACTAAGGGGTGGGCTAATGAAAAACTGTTTTTT. Residues: CASTKGWANEKLFF.

This clonotype came up a few times. One end of the junction does not line up with germline, which may come from a read error. The rearrangement uses TRBV7-9 and TRBJ2-7; a weak D match, TRBD2 (6 bases). CDR3 length equals 16 residues. Germline lookup yields CDR1 SEHNR and CDR2 FQNEAQ (reference sequence). The DNA for the CDR3 is TGTGCCAGCAGCCTAGCACGGGACTCCCGTCCCTACGAGCAGTACTTC. Translated: CASSLARDSRPYEQYF.

This clonotype was detected many times. The V and J genes are TRBV5-1 and TRBJ2-1; 8 nucleotides agree with TRBD2. The CDR3 is 16 amino acids. The ends lost 0 bases at V and 4 bases at J; junction bases unmatched: 6. Per the germline V gene, CDR1 is SGHRS and CDR2 is YFSETQ. The CDR3 loop is CASSLATGGAYNEQFF. CDR3 nucleotides: TGCGCCAGCAGCTTGGCGACGGGAGGGGCTTACAATGAGCAGTTCTTC.

In this sample, this clonotype turned up many times. This chain links TRBV5-6 with TRBJ2-7; D ambiguous. Germline V gives CDR1 SGHDT, CDR2 YYEEEE. Trimming removed 2 bases at V and 2 bases at J, with 11 bases between. CDR3 length equals 14 residues. In DNA, the CDR3 is TGTGCCAGCAGCTTTCGGGTTTTGCCCTACGAGCAGTACTTC. Residues: CASSFRVLPYEQYF.

This clonotype has at least ten counts. The gene calls are TRBV20-1 and TRBJ2-5; 11 bases map to TRBD2. V shed 2 bases and J 1 base; nucleotides not matched to a gene: 3. The CDR3 runs to 15 residues. Germline loops: CDR1 DFQATT, CDR2 SNEGSKA (reference sequence). DNA for the CDR3: TGCAGTGCTAGAACACTAGCGGGAGCCCAAGAGACCCAGTACTTC. As protein: CSARTLAGAQETQYF.

CDR3 residues: CSVLASVYNEQFF. As DNA, the CDR3 is TGCAGCGTTTTGGCTAGCGTCTACAATGAGCAGTTCTTC. V is TRBV29-1 and J is TRBJ2-1; perhaps TRBD2 as D (6 bases). The CDR3 has 13 residues. V lost 5 bases, J lost 3 bases, and 11 bases lay in between. CDR1 is SQVTM and CDR2 is ANQGSEA in the germline V gene.

This clonotype has a handful of counts. The rearrangement joins TRBV5-1 to TRBJ2-1; 10 nucleotides match TRBD2. The CDR3 runs 15 residues. V shed 4 bases, J shed 9 bases, and the junction held 10 bases outside the gene matches. Germline CDR1 SGHRS, CDR2 YFSETQ. In DNA, the CDR3 is TGCGCCAGCAGCGAGCTAGCGGGAGAAGTCGGTGAGCAGTTCTTC. Protein product: CASSELAGEVGEQFF.

This clonotype was seen ten or more times. J is TRBJ1-5 and V is TRBV3-1, with 11 bases identical to TRBD1. Trimming removed 4 bases from V and 7 bases from J; junction bases left unmatched: 6. The CDR3 has 15 residues. CDR1 is LGHDT and CDR2 is YNNKEL in the germline V gene (reference sequence). CDR3 nucleotides: TGTGCCAGCAGCCTTCGGACAGGGGGCGGGCAGCCCCAGCATTTT. Translation: CASSLRTGGGQPQHF. Full variable domain (missing parts from reference TRBV3-1 and TRBJ1-5): DTAVSQTPKYLVTQMGNDKSIKCEQNLGHDTMYWYKQDSKKFLKIMFSYNNKELIINETVPNRFSPKSPDKAHLNLHINSLELGDSAVYFCASSLRTGGGQPQHFGDGTRLSIL.

This clonotype came up many times. The rearrangement uses TRBV29-1 and TRBJ2-5; 8 bases are shared with TRBD2. V lost 0 bases and J lost 4; bases outside the gene matches: 10. Germline V CDR1 and CDR2: SQVTM, ANQGSEA. This CDR3 comprises 16 residues. CDR3 protein: CSVEDGGLDHGETQYF. The CDR3 DNA sequence: TGCAGCGTTGAAGATGGGGGACTAGACCATGGAGAGACCCAGTACTTC. Looking up the rest from reference TRBV29-1 and TRBJ2-5 gives the full variable domain: SAVISQKPSRDICQRGTSLTIQCQVDSQVTMMFWYRQQPGQSLTLIATANQGSEATYESGFVIDKFPISRPNLTFSTLTVSNMSPEDSSIYLCSVEDGGLDHGETQYFGPGTRLLVL.

This clonotype came up many times. J is TRBJ2-3 and V is TRBV11-2; D ambiguous. CDR3 length: 13 amino acids. In germline, CDR1 is SGHAT, CDR2 FQNNGV. The V gene lost 3 bases and the J gene lost 3 bases, with 7 bases spanning the gap. CDR3 sequence (DNA): TGTGCCAGCAGCTTCGAGCTAACAGATACGCAGTATTTT. Amino acids: CASSFELTDTQYF.

In regard to this clonotype: A much more abundant neighbour one base away suggests this may be a read error. The chain is built from TRBV10-3 and TRBJ1-5, with 8 bases lining up with TRBD1. V lost 2 bases, J lost 4 bases, and 4 bases stayed unmatched. This CDR3 has 15 amino acids. The germline V gene encodes CDR1 ENHRY and CDR2 SYGVKD. This CDR3 is CAISEPGQANQPQHF. The CDR3 DNA follows: TGTGCCATCAGTGAGCCGGGACAGGCGAATCAGCCCCAGCATTTT.

The V gene is TRBV6-1, the J gene TRBJ2-7, with 10 positions matching TRBD1. Germline V CDR1 and CDR2: MNHNS, SASEGT. CDR3 length: 15 residues. The V gene end was trimmed by 6 bases and the J gene end by 2 bases; junction bases not matched to a gene: 7. The CDR3 is CASSQETGGTYEQYF. The DNA for the CDR3 is TGTGCCAGCAGCCAGGAGACAGGGGGCACCTACGAGCAGTACTTC.

This clonotype was recorded many times. The chain links TRBV29-1 to TRBJ2-7; 7 bases align to TRBD2. CDR3 length: 11 amino acids. V was pared by 8 bases and J by 5 bases, with 6 bases of the junction left unmatched. CDR1 is SQVTM and CDR2 is ANQGSEA in the germline V gene. CDR3 sequence reads: CSYGEGDEQYF. CDR3 sequence (DNA): TGCAGCTACGGGGAGGGTGACGAGCAGTACTTC.

V gene TRBV12-3 or TRBV12-4 combines with J gene TRBJ1-2; D perhaps matches TRBD1 (5 bases). V lost 7 bases and J 0 bases, leaving 12 bases between the germline ends. This CDR3 region has 14 residues. The CDR3 nucleotides are TGTGCCAGCACCTCAACGGGGGCTAACTATGGCTACACCTTC. Residues: CASTSTGANYGYTF.

In this sample, this clonotype turned up many times. The rearrangement joins TRBV27 to TRBJ2-7; TRBD1 is a possible D gene (5 bases). CDR3 length: 12 residues. Germline CDR1 and CDR2: MNHEY and SMNVEV (reference sequence). The V gene lost 10 bases and the J gene lost 1 base, with 11 bases spanning the gap. For the CDR3, the DNA is TGTGCCACCGGCCAGGGTTCCTACGAGCAGTACTTC. Encoded protein: CATGQGSYEQYF.

This clonotype was counted many times. V and J are TRBV28 and TRBJ2-7, with 9 bases fitting TRBD1. The CDR3 consists of 14 residues. J lost 11 bases, V lost 2 bases, and 10 bases had no gene match. The germline CDR1 and CDR2 sequences are MDHEN and SYDVKM. The CDR3 region has the DNA TGTGCCAGCAGTTTACTTACCGGGACAGGGATGGAGTACTTC. It specifies CASSLLTGTGMEYF.

This clonotype was seen ten or more times. The V and J genes are TRBV4-3 and TRBJ1-1, with D possibly being TRBD1 (5 bases). CDR1 is LGHNA and CDR2 is YSLEER in the germline V gene. The V and J ends lost 0 bases and 0 bases respectively, with 14 bases between them. The CDR3 has 17 residues. CDR3 nucleotides: TGCGCCAGCAGCCAAGATTCTCCCGACAGCATGAACACTGAAGCTTTCTTT. This codes for CASSQDSPDSMNTEAFF.

This clonotype has a count of ten or more. The chain is built from TRBV20-1 and TRBJ2-5; weak D call: TRBD1 (5 bases). Germline assignment: CDR1 DFQATT and CDR2 SNEGSKA (reference sequence). The CDR3 contains 12 residues. V lost 5 bases and J 9 bases, leaving 16 bases between the germline ends. CDR3 loop: CSAGRSQGAQYF. CDR3 sequence (DNA): TGCAGTGCTGGACGAAGCCAAGGGGCCCAGTACTTC.

This clonotype was picked up many times. V gene TRBV4-3 combines with J gene TRBJ2-1; possibly TRBD2 for D (6 bases). CDR1 and CDR2 (germline): LGHNA, YSLEER. The CDR3 has 15 amino acids. The V and J ends lost 0 bases and 4 bases respectively, with 10 bases between them. The CDR3 is CASSQEGTRYNEQFF. The CDR3 bases are TGCGCCAGCAGCCAAGAGGGGACTCGATACAATGAGCAGTTCTTC.